What follows are 25 T cell receptor beta chains derived from one specimen sequenced in a study of shared clonotypes between healthy human individuals. Sequencing was performed with immunoSEQ multiplex PCR; in TCRdb, only in-frame clones are kept and a portion is missing. The sample has about 680,000 clones, roughly 78% seen once. The sequenced sample consisted of memory CD4+ T cells sorted from blood. This sample's subset: CD45RA-negative fraction. All receptors come from a woman aged 25 to 39 in good health.

CDR3 DNA: TGTGCCAGTACCCCGACAGGGACCTATGGCGGCTACACCTTC. This sequence encodes CASTPTGTYGGYTF. The rearrangement joins TRBV19 to TRBJ1-2; 7 positions match TRBD1. The CDR3 has 14 amino acids. The V segment lost 7 bases and the J segment 8 bases; nucleotides outside the gene matches: 13. Germline V gene sequence: CDR1 LNHDA, CDR2 SQIVND (reference sequence).

This rearrangement joins TRBV10-3 to TRBJ1-3; tentatively, D is TRBD1 (5 bases). Between the trimmed V and J ends, which lost 10 bases and 4 bases, there was a span of 14 bases. Germline V gene sequence: CDR1 ENHRY, CDR2 SYGVKD. The CDR3 spans 13 residues. The chain's CDR3 is CATRQGAGNTIYF. The CDR3 DNA is TGTGCCACAAGGCAGGGTGCAGGAAACACCATATATTTT.

This chain connects TRBV5-4 to TRBJ1-1; D gene ambiguous. The CDR3 is made up of 13 amino acids. The V end was cut by 1 base, the J end by 6 bases, with 10 bases between. The germline V gene has CDR1 SGHNT and CDR2 YYREEE (reference sequence). The CDR3 DNA follows: TGTGCCAGCAGCTTGAGGGTCGACGCTGAAGCTTTCTTT. Encoded protein: CASSLRVDAEAFF.

The chain carries TRBV4-2 and TRBJ2-1, with 8 positions matching TRBD2. V dropped 6 bases and J dropped 8; count of bases not matched to a gene: 6. The CDR3 totals 13 residues. Per germline, CDR1 LGHNA and CDR2 YNFKEQ. The CDR3 loop reads CASRGTRTDEQFF. CDR3 nucleotides: TGTGCCAGCAGGGGGACTAGAACGGATGAGCAGTTCTTC.

Concerning this clone: The same CDR3 arises from other DNA sequences in this sample as well. V usage is TRBV11-2 and J usage is TRBJ1-1, with D maybe TRBD1 (6 bases). The length of the CDR3 is 14 residues. Trimming took 3 bases from V and 2 from J, leaving 10 bases between them. Germline values: CDR1 SGHAT, CDR2 FQNNGV. The chain's CDR3 is CASSLDSVNTEAFF. The CDR3 nucleotides read TGTGCCAGCAGCTTGGACAGCGTTAACACTGAAGCTTTCTTT.

Points on this clone: The junction does not match germline at one end; this may be a read error. The CDR3 DNA is TGTGCCACCGGCAGGGACAGGGTCGGCGAGCAGTACTTC. It yields the protein CATGRDRVGEQYF. The rearrangement joins TRBV15 to TRBJ2-7; 9 nucleotides match TRBD1. The CDR3 contains 13 residues. Germline CDR1 reads LNHNV; CDR2 reads YYDKDF (reference sequence).

The chain combines TRBV6-1 with TRBJ1-2, with D uncertain. This CDR3 is 15 amino acids long. V was pared by 6 bases and J by 2 bases, with 16 bases between. The germline CDR1 and CDR2 sequences are MNHNS and SASEGT. CDR3 nucleotides: TGTGCCAGCAGCGGCCCGGAGATACGAAACTATGGCTACACCTTC. It codes for CASSGPEIRNYGYTF.

This clone has just a few counts. Here the CDR3 DNA reads TGTGCCAGCAGACCTTGGGGTGAGAGCAATCAGCCCCAGCATTTT. Amino acids: CASRPWGESNQPQHF. The J gene is TRBJ1-5, the V gene TRBV6-1; D is ambiguous. CDR3 length: 15 residues. The germline V and J ends were trimmed by 6 bases and 1 base, with 13 bases remaining between them. Per the germline V gene, CDR1 is MNHNS and CDR2 is SASEGT.

To note about this clone: Additional DNA sequences in this sample encode the identical CDR3. The rearrangement joins TRBV28 to TRBJ2-7, with 9 bases lining up with TRBD1. CDR3 length: 13 residues. Germline loops: CDR1 MDHEN, CDR2 SYDVKM. The J segment lost 4 bases and the V segment lost 5 bases, leaving 3 bases of the junction unmatched. The CDR3 nucleotides are TGTGCCAGCAGTCCTGGACAGGGGTACGAGCAGTACTTC. This codes for CASSPGQGYEQYF.

The rearrangement joins TRBV4-2 to TRBJ2-7; TRBD2 matches at 7 bases. J gave up 0 bases and V 2 bases, and 4 bases lay outside the gene matches. The V gene's germline CDR1 is LGHNA and CDR2 YNFKEQ. This CDR3 contains 15 residues. CDR3 protein: CASSQTSANSYEQYF. The DNA of the CDR3 is TGTGCCAGCAGCCAAACTAGCGCCAACTCCTACGAGCAGTACTTC.

The table lists this clone with a few counts. The chain recombines TRBV28 with TRBJ1-1; D gene unclear. The CDR3 has 13 amino acids. The germline V gene has CDR1 MDHEN and CDR2 SYDVKM. The V and J ends lost 6 bases and 0 bases respectively, with 8 bases between them. The chain's CDR3 is CASRVTLNTEAFF. Here the CDR3 DNA reads TGTGCCAGCAGAGTGACATTGAACACTGAAGCTTTCTTT.

The chain employs TRBV9 and TRBJ1-2; 8 nucleotides line up with TRBD1. J lost 8 bases, V lost 0 bases, and 3 bases had no gene match. The CDR3 runs 13 residues. Per germline, CDR1 SGDLS and CDR2 YYNGEE. For the CDR3, the DNA is TGTGCCAGCAGCGTAGAGGACAGGGACGGCTACACCTTC. The encoded protein is CASSVEDRDGYTF.

This chain joins TRBV4-1 and TRBJ2-7; 9 bases fit TRBD2. The ends lost 0 bases at V and 3 bases at J; junction bases unmatched: 3. There are 15 residues in the CDR3. CDR1 and CDR2 from the germline V gene are MGHRA and YSYEKL. CDR3 DNA sequence: TGCGCCAGCAGCCAAGATGGACTAGCGCTCTACGAGCAGTACTTC. This gives the protein CASSQDGLALYEQYF.

This chain uses TRBV5-1 with TRBJ2-7; D is perhaps TRBD1 (5 bases). Germline V lookup: CDR1 SGHRS, CDR2 YFSETQ. Trimming removed 4 bases at V and 2 bases at J, with 16 bases between. The CDR3 extends over 15 amino acids. The CDR3 sequence: CASSAVGQGTYEQYF. The DNA of the CDR3 is TGCGCCAGCAGCGCGGTGGGTCAGGGAACCTACGAGCAGTACTTC.

The chain combines TRBV7-3 with TRBJ2-2; TRBD2 agrees at 9 bases. CDR1 is SGHTA and CDR2 is FQGTGA in the germline V gene. This CDR3 is 14 amino acids long. V shed 5 bases and J 4 bases; nucleotides not matched to a gene: 2. The CDR3 is CASSRAGGTGELFF. Here the CDR3 DNA reads TGTGCCAGCAGCCGAGCGGGAGGCACCGGGGAGCTGTTTTTT. Full variable domain (missing parts from reference TRBV7-3 and TRBJ2-2): GAGVSQTPSNKVTEKGKYVELRCDPISGHTALYWYRQSLGQGPEFLIYFQGTGAADDSGLPNDRFFAVRPEGSVSTLKIQRTERGDSAVYLCASSRAGGTGELFFGEGSRLTVL.

This clone turned up a few times. The chain joins TRBV28 to TRBJ1-4, with D unclear. Germline loops: CDR1 MDHEN, CDR2 SYDVKM. V gave up 3 bases and J gave up 10 bases, with 6 bases separating them. This CDR3 has 11 amino acids. CDR3 in DNA: TGTGCCAGCAGTTTTCGTGGAAAACTGTTTTTT. Its translation: CASSFRGKLFF.

The chain joins TRBV4-1 to TRBJ2-5; perhaps TRBD2 as D (7 bases). The CDR3 has 17 amino acids. Germline-derived CDR1 and CDR2 are MGHRA and YSYEKL. V dropped 0 bases and J dropped 1 base, with 15 bases sitting between them. Written as DNA, the CDR3 is TGCGCCAGCAGCCAAGAGGGAGGGGGGGCTGGCCAAGAGACCCAGTACTTC. Its translation is CASSQEGGGAGQETQYF.

This rearrangement joins TRBV2 to TRBJ1-2; D remains unclear. Trimming stripped 1 base from V and 7 bases from J, with 10 bases between. Germline-derived CDR1 and CDR2 are SNHLY and FYNNEI. The CDR3 length is 13 residues. CDR3 bases: TGTGCCAGCAGTGAAGATGTGGCGGGTGGCTACACCTTC. It codes for CASSEDVAGGYTF.

The rearrangement uses TRBV21-1 and TRBJ1-2; TRBD1 is the table's D call and was not checked against the DNA. TRBV21-1 is noted as a pseudogene. The CDR3 consists of 13 residues. The CDR3 DNA is TGTGCCAGCAGAAGCCGGGACAGTCGCGGCTACACCTTC. Its translation: CASRSRDSRGYTF.

The J gene is TRBJ2-5, the V gene TRBV19, with D unresolved. This CDR3 contains 14 residues. The ends were cut back, 7 bases at V and 4 bases at J, with 16 bases in the middle. The germline V gene has CDR1 LNHDA and CDR2 SQIVND (reference sequence). DNA for the CDR3: TGTGCCAGTACCAAGACGGAGAGTGGAGAGACCCAGTACTTC. Translation gives CASTKTESGETQYF.

In the case of this clone: This is likely an artifact of a read error, given a far larger clone one base away. The chain combines TRBV4-1 with TRBJ2-3, with a possible D match to TRBD1 (6 bases). The V end lost 0 bases, the J end lost 0 bases, and 10 bases lay between the germline ends. This CDR3 has 16 residues. CDR1 MGHRA and CDR2 YSYEKL come from the germline V gene. The CDR3 nucleotides read TGCGCCAGCAGCCAAGAGGGGACACCGAGCACAGATACGCAGTATTTT. Its translation: CASSQEGTPSTDTQYF.

The J gene is TRBJ1-1, the V gene TRBV5-1; TRBD1 is a possible D gene (5 bases). The CDR3 runs to 15 residues. The V end lost 0 bases, the J end lost 2 bases, and 11 bases lay between the germline ends. CDR1 is SGHRS, CDR2 YFSETQ, per germline. The CDR3 loop is CASSLAGGGNTEAFF. In DNA, the CDR3 is TGCGCCAGCAGCTTGGCGGGCGGGGGTAACACTGAAGCTTTCTTT.

The chain carries TRBV2 and TRBJ1-2; perhaps TRBD1 as D (5 bases). V dropped 2 bases and J dropped 1 base, with 20 bases sitting between them. Looked up from germline, CDR1 is SNHLY and CDR2 is FYNNEI. The length of the CDR3 is 18 residues. The CDR3 DNA sequence: TGTGCCAGCAGTGAAAATAAGGGTCTTTGGGGCCTTAACTATGGCTACACCTTC. Its protein product is CASSENKGLWGLNYGYTF.

The chain employs TRBV7-9 and TRBJ2-1; D is perhaps TRBD2 (5 bases). The CDR3 is made up of 14 amino acids. Deletions cut 7 bases from V and 5 bases from J, with 15 bases between. Germline V lookup: CDR1 SEHNR, CDR2 FQNEAQ (reference sequence). The CDR3 loop is CASTRSWENNEQFF. The CDR3 bases are TGTGCCAGCACCCGATCGTGGGAGAACAATGAGCAGTTCTTC. Complete variable domain (other parts from reference TRBV7-9 and TRBJ2-1): DTGVSQNPRHKITKRGQNVTFRCDPISEHNRLYWYRQTLGQGPEFLTYFQNEAQLEKSRLLSDRFSAERPKGSFSTLEIQRTEQGDSAMYLCASTRSWENNEQFFGPGTRLTVL.

The V and J genes are TRBV5-1 and TRBJ1-2; the D gene is possibly TRBD1 (6 bases). V lost 4 bases to trimming and J lost 7 bases, with 14 bases between them. CDR3 length equals 13 residues. Germline CDR1 reads SGHRS; CDR2 reads YFSETQ. The CDR3 sequence is CASSTRGIFGYTF. DNA of the CDR3: TGCGCCAGCAGCACAAGGGGGATCTTTGGCTACACCTTC.